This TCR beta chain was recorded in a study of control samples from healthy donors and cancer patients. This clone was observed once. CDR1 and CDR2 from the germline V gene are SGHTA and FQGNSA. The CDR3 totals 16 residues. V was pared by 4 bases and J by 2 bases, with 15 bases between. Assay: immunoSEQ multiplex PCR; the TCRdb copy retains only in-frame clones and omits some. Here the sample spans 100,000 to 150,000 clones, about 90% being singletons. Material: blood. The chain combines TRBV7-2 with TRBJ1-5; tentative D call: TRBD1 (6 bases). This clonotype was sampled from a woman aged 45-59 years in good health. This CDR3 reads CASSSWTENRNQPQHF. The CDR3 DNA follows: TGTGCCAGCAGCTCCTGGACAGAGAATCGCAATCAGCCCCAGCATTTT.